A single sample gave rise to the 20 T cell receptor beta chains below, sequenced in a study of blood T cell repertoires in COVID-19. The data were produced by immunoSEQ multiplex PCR, yet TCRdb's version contains in-frame clones alone and is incomplete. The sample includes about 46,000 clones, around 90% seen only once; the top ten take around 8.7%. Specimen: peripheral blood. These TCRs come from a man between 45 and 60 years old with active COVID-19.

This clone was counted only a few times. The DNA for the CDR3 is TGCAGCGTTAGACATTCCACCGGGGAGCTGTTTTTT. Amino acids: CSVRHSTGELFF. The genes are TRBV29-1 and TRBJ2-2; D is unresolved. Trimming left V 5 bases short and J 4 bases short, with 8 bases between. This CDR3 spans 12 amino acids. Germline-derived CDR1 and CDR2 are SQVTM and ANQGSEA.

This chain joins TRBV3-1 (or the pseudogene TRBV3-2) and TRBJ2-3; D is possibly TRBD1 (6 bases). V was shortened by 3 bases and J by 6 bases, with 13 bases between the two germline ends. Germline lookup yields CDR1 LGHDT and CDR2 YNNKEL (reference sequence). This CDR3 is 14 amino acids long. This CDR3 is CASSQLVGGDTQYF. The CDR3 region has the DNA TGTGCCAGCAGCCAGCTCGTAGGGGGTGATACGCAGTATTTT.

This chain links TRBV4-2 with TRBJ2-5, with 11 positions matching TRBD2. The germline V gene has CDR1 LGHNA and CDR2 YNFKEQ. V lost 1 base and J lost 5; bases outside the gene matches: 9. The CDR3 runs 17 residues. The CDR3 protein is CASSQVTSGGPGETQYF. In DNA, the CDR3 is TGTGCCAGCAGCCAAGTTACTAGCGGGGGTCCGGGGGAGACCCAGTACTTC.

For the CDR3, the DNA is TGTGCCAGCAGCGTAGCTAGGCGTATTCATAGCAATCAGCCCCAGCATTTT. Translating it yields CASSVARRIHSNQPQHF. The chain employs TRBV9 and TRBJ1-5; no clear D. Germline-derived CDR1 and CDR2 are SGDLS and YYNGEE. There are 17 residues in the CDR3. Trimming took off 0 bases at V and 0 bases at J, with 13 bases between the two ends. The entire variable domain, with the rest obtained from reference TRBV9 and TRBJ1-5, is as follows: DSGVTQTPKHLITATGQRVTLRCSPRSGDLSVYWYQQSLDQGLQFLIQYYNGEERAKGNILERFSAQQFPDLHSELNLSSLELGDSALYFCASSVARRIHSNQPQHFGDGTRLSIL.

The chain has TRBV4-1 and TRBJ2-3; D remains ambiguous. The CDR3 runs to 15 residues. Germline CDR1 MGHRA, CDR2 YSYEKL. V shed 1 base and J shed 1 base, with 9 bases lying between them. Here the CDR3 reads CASSQVTVRTDTQYF. DNA of the CDR3: TGCGCCAGCAGCCAAGTTACAGTACGCACAGATACGCAGTATTTT.

This chain joins TRBV5-6 and TRBJ2-7; tentative D call: TRBD2 (5 bases). The CDR3 loop spans 13 amino acids. CDR1 is SGHDT, CDR2 YYEEEE, per germline. V was pared by 4 bases and J by 6 bases, with 14 bases between. CDR3 loop: CASSDTGGREQYF. DNA for the CDR3: TGTGCCAGCAGCGACACCGGAGGCCGCGAGCAGTACTTC.

This clone was recorded once. This chain joins TRBV7-9 and TRBJ2-3, with D perhaps TRBD2 (6 bases). The CDR3 is 15 amino acids. Trimming removed 10 bases at V and 2 bases at J, with 19 bases between. The germline V gene encodes CDR1 SEHNR and CDR2 FQNEAQ (reference sequence). This chain's CDR3 is CATSILSGTTDTQYF. For the CDR3, the DNA is TGTGCCACATCAATTCTTAGCGGAACCACAGATACGCAGTATTTT.

This chain links TRBV5-1 with TRBJ2-3; 15 bases are shared with TRBD2. Trimming cost V 5 bases and J 4 bases; bases outside gene matches: 8. Germline CDR1 and CDR2: SGHRS and YFSETQ. This CDR3 region has 17 residues. The CDR3 sequence is CASRPGLAGGQSDTQYF. The CDR3, as DNA: TGCGCCAGCAGACCTGGACTAGCGGGGGGGCAATCAGATACGCAGTATTTT.

J is TRBJ1-1 and V is TRBV6-1; 9 bases match TRBD1. The CDR3 loop spans 16 amino acids. Losses at the gene ends were 4 bases for V and 6 bases for J; bases not matched to a gene: 12. The germline V gene encodes CDR1 MNHNS and CDR2 SASEGT. CDR3 DNA: TGTGCCAGCAGTGGACGAAACAGGGGGCTGCTTCCTGAAGCTTTCTTT. Translated, it gives CASSGRNRGLLPEAFF.

The chain is built from TRBV7-9 and TRBJ1-1; D is undetermined. Between the trimmed V and J ends, which lost 1 base and 10 bases, there was a span of 13 bases. CDR1 is SEHNR and CDR2 is FQNEAQ in the germline V gene (reference sequence). The CDR3 consists of 13 residues. The CDR3 loop reads CASSLVQRLGAFF. CDR3 DNA sequence: TGTGCCAGCAGCTTAGTACAGCGGTTGGGAGCTTTCTTT.

The V gene is TRBV5-4, the J gene TRBJ1-2; 7 bases fit TRBD1. The J segment lost 2 bases and the V segment lost 5 bases, leaving 9 bases of the junction unmatched. This CDR3 spans 15 amino acids. CDR1 and CDR2 (germline): SGHNT, YYREEE (reference sequence). The CDR3 is CASSSLGQDNYGYTF. DNA of the CDR3: TGTGCCAGCAGTTCCCTTGGACAGGACAACTATGGCTACACCTTC.

The rearrangement links TRBV5-1 to TRBJ2-3, with 10 positions matching TRBD1. This CDR3 is 14 amino acids long. Germline V gene lookup returns CDR1 SGHRS and CDR2 YFSETQ. V was pared by 0 bases and J by 6 bases, with 1 base of the junction left unmatched. In nucleotides, the CDR3 is TGCGCCAGCAGCTTGGGACAGGGGGCGGATACGCAGTATTTT. Its translation is CASSLGQGADTQYF.

The chain carries TRBV21-1 and TRBJ2-1; the listed D gene, TRBD1, was not tested against the DNA. TRBV21-1 is a pseudogene segment. The CDR3 is made up of 17 amino acids. CDR3 bases: TGTGCCAGCAGCTGGGGACAGGGGAAGGGCCTTTACAATGAGCAGTTCTTC. Encoded protein: CASSWGQGKGLYNEQFF.

V is TRBV18 and J is TRBJ2-7, with D possibly being TRBD1 (5 bases). Looked up from germline, CDR1 is KGHSH and CDR2 is LQKENI. V dropped 0 bases and J dropped 1 base, with 7 bases sitting between them. CDR3 length: 14 residues. CDR3 in DNA: TGTGCCAGCTCACCACCCCGACAGTCCTACGAGCAGTACTTC. Protein product: CASSPPRQSYEQYF.

The V gene is TRBV6-5, the J gene TRBJ2-7; 12 bases match TRBD1. The germline gives CDR1 MNHEY, CDR2 SVGAGI. V lost 2 bases and J lost 5; bases outside the gene matches: 4. CDR3 length: 15 amino acids. CDR3 region: CASSYPGTGGHEQYF. CDR3 bases: TGTGCCAGCAGTTACCCCGGGACAGGGGGCCACGAGCAGTACTTC.

This rearrangement joins TRBV25-1 to TRBJ2-2; a possible D gene is TRBD1 (5 bases). The CDR3 has 15 residues. Germline CDR1 MGHDK, CDR2 SYGVNS. In nucleotides, the CDR3 is TGTGCTAGGGGCCCAGGACGCCTGGACCCCGGGGAGCTGTTTTTT. Translating gives CARGPGRLDPGELFF.

The chain employs TRBV19 and TRBJ1-2; 7 nucleotides align to TRBD1. After removal of 9 bases from V and 5 bases from J, the junction contained 6 bases not matched to a gene. The CDR3 length is 12 residues. Per the germline V gene, CDR1 is LNHDA and CDR2 is SQIVND (reference sequence). The CDR3 DNA reads as TGTGCCAGCCGGGACAGCCTGTATGGCTACACCTTC. Translated: CASRDSLYGYTF.

The rearrangement links TRBV7-8 to TRBJ2-1, with TRBD2 matching 9 bases. With 5 bases clipped from V and 7 bases from J, the junction kept 9 bases outside the gene matches. This CDR3 spans 15 amino acids. Germline V gene lookup returns CDR1 SGHVS and CDR2 FQNEAQ. The CDR3 is CASSPGLASKNEQFF. In nucleotides, the CDR3 is TGTGCCAGCAGCCCAGGACTAGCGTCTAAAAATGAGCAGTTCTTC.

The genes are TRBV6-2 or TRBV6-3 and TRBJ2-5; perhaps TRBD2 as D (5 bases). V lost 5 bases to trimming and J lost 5 bases, with 15 bases between them. The germline CDR1 and CDR2 sequences are MNHEY and SVGEGT. The CDR3 covers 14 residues. The CDR3 sequence: CASSRTGVEETQYF. The DNA of the CDR3 is TGTGCCAGCAGTAGAACCGGGGTAGAGGAGACCCAGTACTTC.

This chain joins TRBV18 and TRBJ2-2, with D hard to call. Germline CDR1 KGHSH, CDR2 LQKENI. CDR3 length: 13 residues. Trimming cost V 2 bases and J 6 bases, with 7 bases left between them. The CDR3 sequence: CASSPGPSGELFF. In nucleotides, the CDR3 is TGTGCCAGCTCACCAGGGCCATCCGGGGAGCTGTTTTTT.